This paragraph covers one T cell receptor beta chain sequence. At one end the junction does not follow the germline gene, possibly because of a read error. Naive CD8 cells comprised CD45RO-negative, CCR7-positively selected cells, excluding terminally differentiated effector memory CD45RA+ cells. This sample is part of a study of shared clonotypes between healthy human individuals. This CDR3 has 19 residues. Germline CDR1 is SGHTA and CDR2 is FQGNSA. Generated by immunoSEQ multiplex PCR, the TCRdb table keeps only in-frame clones and is missing some. The table lists 1.5 million to 2.5 million clones, about 95% of them singletons, with under 1.5% in the top ten.

The specimen sequenced was naive CD8+ T cells sorted from blood. The V call is TRBV7-2, the J call TRBJ2-2, with 10 bases lining up with TRBD2. This clonotype was sampled from a man in his late teens or twenties in good health. The CDR3 nucleotides read TGTGCCAGCACCTTAACCCTGGGGCTAGCGGGAGTTCGGACCGGGGAGCTGTTTTTT. Translation gives CASTLTLGLAGVRTGELFF.